This record concerns one TCR beta chain sequence. Its antigen is unidentified. Trimming at V came to 1 base and at J to 11 bases, leaving 6 bases not matched to a gene. CDR3 length: 13 residues. In germline, CDR1 is MGHDK, CDR2 SYGVNS. The repertoire was sequenced with immunoSEQ multiplex PCR; TCRdb's copy has only in-frame clones and lacks some. The table shows around 2.1 million clones, with 90% to 96% occurring only once. This sample was taken from a study of shared clonotypes between healthy human individuals. Overall study results and limits: Clonotype sharing among donors, it was expected, would be affected by sequencing depth. A generally larger estimated richness was seen in naive subsets than in memory subsets.

This clonotype was obtained from a man younger than 30 in good health. The J gene is TRBJ2-5, the V gene TRBV25-1, with 8 bases identical to TRBD2. The sample taken for sequencing was naive CD4+ T cells sorted from blood. As to subset: CD45RA+ positively selected. This chain's CDR3 is CASSEWVGLAQYF. CDR3 DNA: TGTGCCAGCAGTGAATGGGTTGGACTAGCACAGTACTTC.